This TCR beta chain emerged from a study of CD8+ T cells in alopecia areata. This clone was detected only once. The V and J ends lost 4 bases and 1 base respectively, with 7 bases between them. CDR1 is SQVTM, CDR2 ANQGSEA, per germline. This CDR3 has 13 amino acids. The authors extracted RNA and reverse transcribed it into cDNA as the sequencing template. TCRdb keeps only in-frame clones here, not all; method: immunoSEQ multiplex PCR. The sample holds about 100,000 clones, roughly 84% seen once. Stated treatment: oral pan-JAK inhibitor, 5-10 mg twice daily. This receptor was taken from a human donor with alopecia areata. The material sequenced was CD8+ T cells sorted from blood, taken at week 24, from a patient treated with tofacitinib. The chain recombines TRBV29-1 with TRBJ2-2, with a possible D match to TRBD1 (6 bases). Written as DNA, the CDR3 is TGCAGCGTTGGGACAGAGAACACCGGGGAGCTGTTTTTT. Its translation is CSVGTENTGELFF.